The 2 T cell receptor beta chains below were found in one sample sequenced in a study of identical twins. Each CDR3 protein gets one entry after TCRdb re-called the 5' RACE reads with MiXCR. This table holds about 690,000 distinct CDR3 sequences, around 5.7% found once. Sequencing was done on a sample of naive T cells sorted from blood. These receptor sequences come from a man younger than 35 in good health.

In nucleotides, the CDR3 is TGTGCCAGCAGCCAAGTTAGCGAAAATGAGCAGTTCTTC. Translating gives CASSQVSENEQFF. The rearrangement links TRBV3-1 to TRBJ2-1; a possible D gene is TRBD2 (5 bases). V dropped 1 base and J dropped 7 bases, with 8 bases sitting between them. CDR3 size: 13 residues. CDR1 and CDR2 (germline): LGHDT, YNNKEL (reference sequence).

This clonotype was picked up many times. The chain is built from TRBV6-5 and TRBJ2-7, with D possibly TRBD1 on 5 matching bases. Per germline, CDR1 MNHEY and CDR2 SVGAGI. The V end lost 6 bases, the J end lost 7 bases, and 13 bases lay between the germline ends. The CDR3 runs to 12 residues. The chain's CDR3 is CASRSREREQYF. In nucleotides, the CDR3 is TGTGCCAGCAGATCCAGGGAACGAGAGCAGTACTTC.